These T cell receptor beta chains were read from a single sample in a study of OX40 agonist ivuxolimab in advanced cancers. Produced via immunoSEQ multiplex PCR; TCRdb's table is partial and in-frame only. The table includes some 74,000 clones, approximately 94% detected once. The material sequenced was CD4+ or CD8+ T cells sorted from blood, taken in a trial of the OX40 agonist ivuxolimab. The source of these receptors is an adult with an advanced solid tumor such as melanoma, head and neck, liver or kidney cancer. CDR3s include the opening cysteine and the closing phenylalanine or tryptophan. The D gene is left open where the match is weak. Some rows mark clone size as missing; the rest say once, few, many or name a class of expanded clone.

j_call d_call clone_size v_call cdr3_nt cdr3_aa
TRBJ1-4 TRBD1 - TRBV6-1 TGTGCCAGCAGTGATTTCGGACAGGGAGGTGAAAAACTGTTTTTT CASSDFGQGGEKLFF
TRBJ2-7 TRBD2 - TRBV5-1 TGCGCCAGCAGCCCGCCGGGGGCTAGCGGGAGGGGCGAGCAGTACTTC CASSPPGASGRGEQYF
TRBJ2-1 TRBD2 - TRBV15 TGTGCCGCTGATAGCGGGAGACGCTACAATGAGCAGTTCTTC CAADSGRRYNEQFF
TRBJ2-5 TRBD2 - TRBV10-1 TGCGCCAGCAGTGAGTCCCCGCCTAGCGGGCAGCCCTCAGACCAAGAGACCCAGTACTTC CASSESPPSGQPSDQETQYF
TRBJ2-1 TRBD2 - TRBV7-9 TGTGCCAGCAGTCCTTTGGGGGGGTACAATGAGCAGTTCTTC CASSPLGGYNEQFF
TRBJ1-2 - once TRBV6-6 TGTGCCAGCAGCCCCGGGGGGCCCTATGGCTACACCTTC CASSPGGPYGYTF
TRBJ2-1 - - TRBV29-1 TGCAGCGTTGTGGTGGCTATAGATGAGCAGTTCTTC CSVVVAIDEQFF
TRBJ1-1 - - TRBV4-3 TGCGCCAGCAGCCACAGGGGGAACACTGAAGCTTTCTTT CASSHRGNTEAFF
TRBJ1-2 - - TRBV7-9 TGTGCCAGCAGCTTAGGAGGAGGTTCGGCTGATAACTATGGCTACACCTTC CASSLGGGSADNYGYTF
TRBJ2-5 - once TRBV6-6 TGTGCCAGCAGTTATGGAGGACTCGGAGTGATGGAGACCCAGTACTTC CASSYGGLGVMETQYF
TRBJ1-5 - - TRBV28 TGTGCCAGCAGTTTATTTATGGGCAATCAGCCCCAGCATTTT CASSLFMGNQPQHF
TRBJ2-3 - - TRBV7-3 TGTGCCAGCAGCTGGGGGAGCAGCACAGATACGCAGTATTTT CASSWGSSTDTQYF
TRBJ2-1 - - TRBV4-1 TGCGCCAGCAGCCATAAAAACGGCGCGCTGGAGCAGTTCTTC CASSHKNGALEQFF
TRBJ2-7 TRBD1 - TRBV6-5 TGTGCCAGCAGCTCACAGGGGGCGCGGTTCTACGAGCAGTACTTC CASSSQGARFYEQYF
TRBJ1-2 TRBD1 - TRBV10-3 TGTGCCATCAGTGAGCCCGGACAGGGGAAGAGGACCGGCTATGGCTACACCTTC CAISEPGQGKRTGYGYTF
TRBJ2-7 TRBD1 - TRBV18 TGTGCCAGCCGCCAAGACAGGGTAACCTACGAGCAGTACTTC CASRQDRVTYEQYF
TRBJ2-3 - - TRBV2 TGTGCCAGCAGTGAAGCAGATACGCAGTATTTT CASSEADTQYF
TRBJ1-1 - - TRBV27 TGTGCCAGCATCTCAGGGAGGAACACTGAAGCTTTCTTT CASISGRNTEAFF
TRBJ1-2 - - TRBV4-2 TGTGCCAGCAGCCACCTAACAGGGATCAACTATGGCTACACCTTC CASSHLTGINYGYTF
TRBJ1-5 - - TRBV12-5 TGTGCTAGTGGTCCCGATCAGCCCCAGCATTTT CASGPDQPQHF
TRBJ2-7 - - TRBV5-4 TGTGCCAGCAGCTTTTCAGGGGCCGGACCCGACGAGCAGTACTTC CASSFSGAGPDEQYF
TRBJ2-1 - - TRBV4-1 TGCGCCAGCAGCCAAGATCACCGGGAGTCCGGCAATGAGCAGTTCTTC CASSQDHRESGNEQFF
TRBJ2-5 - - TRBV6-5 TGTGCCAGCAGTTACTCGGGGGGGCTCCAAGAGACCCAGTACTTC CASSYSGGLQETQYF
TRBJ1-5 - - TRBV18 TGTGCCAGCTCACCTCCCGGCAGGGACAATCAGCCCCAGCATTTT CASSPPGRDNQPQHF
TRBJ2-5 TRBD1 - TRBV7-9 TGTGCCAGCAGCTTACCAAGGACAGGCGACCAAGAGACCCAGTACTTC CASSLPRTGDQETQYF
TRBJ1-2 - - TRBV28 TGTGCCAGCACCGTGGGGATGTGGGGGGAAAACTATGGCTACACCTTC CASTVGMWGENYGYTF
TRBJ1-1 TRBD1 - TRBV28 TGTGCCAGCTCTTACAGGGGGGACACTGAAGCTTTCTTT CASSYRGDTEAFF
TRBJ1-1 - - TRBV7-8 TGTGCCAGCAGCTTAGCGTTGGATGCGGCAGGTCCTTCCGCGGGCACTGAAGCTTTCTTT CASSLALDAAGPSAGTEAFF
TRBJ2-2 - - TRBV7-3 TGTGCCAGCAGCTTATTTAGCGATCTTGGCGGGGAGCTGTTTTTT CASSLFSDLGGELFF
TRBJ2-2 - - TRBV4-3 TGCGCCAGCAGCCAAGAACGGGTCGGCACCGGGGAGCTGTTTTTT CASSQERVGTGELFF
TRBJ2-7 - - TRBV5-1 TGCGCCAGCAGCTTGTATCGTGGAGCCTACGAGCAGTACTTC CASSLYRGAYEQYF
TRBJ2-7 - - TRBV28 TGTGCCAGCAGTTTATTCGGCGGAGGGCCCGGATCATCAGAGCAGTACTTC CASSLFGGGPGSSEQYF
TRBJ2-5 - - TRBV7-6 TGTGCCAGCAGCTTATGGTCCCAAGAGACCCAGTACTTC CASSLWSQETQYF
TRBJ1-1 - - TRBV7-8 TGTGCCAGCAGCTTAGGGTTAAGATCCGACACTGAAGCTTTCTTT CASSLGLRSDTEAFF
TRBJ2-7 TRBD2 - TRBV7-9 TGTGCCAGCAGCCCATCCCTGGGGGGACTAAACTACGAGCAGTACTTC CASSPSLGGLNYEQYF
TRBJ2-2 TRBD2 - TRBV27 TGTGCCAGCAGTTCCTCGGGACTAGCGGGGGAATTCACCGGGGAGCTGTTTTTT CASSSSGLAGEFTGELFF
TRBJ1-2 - once TRBV27 TGTGCCAGCAGTCTTTTCTATGGCTACACCTTC CASSLFYGYTF
TRBJ2-3 - - TRBV9 TGTGCCAGCAGCGAAGACAAAGGGTCCACAGATACGCAGTATTTT CASSEDKGSTDTQYF
TRBJ1-2 TRBD1 - TRBV27 TGTGCCAGCACTCCGAGGACAGGTCTGAGCTATGGCTACACCTTC CASTPRTGLSYGYTF
TRBJ2-1 TRBD2 once TRBV19 TGTGCCAGTACTTTGACGGGAATTGGCGGGAGTAGGAGTGAGCAGTTCTTC CASTLTGIGGSRSEQFF